This TCR beta chain was recovered during a study of identical twins listed by TCRdb under 2016. At the level of the whole study: To test whether fetal clonotypes persist, this study deep-sequenced TCR alpha and beta repertoires from monozygotic twins, from unrelated adults of various ages, and from cord blood. Replicate twin experiments were performed at different times using different library preparation protocols to rule out contamination.

Summary of the overall study and its limitations: Out-of-frame TCR alpha sharing in monozygotic twins was systematically underestimated by recombination models, whereas sharing between unrelated individuals was in agreement with the recombination models. Compared with coincidental sharing between unrelated individuals, an excess of low generation-probability sequences was observed among out-of-frame TCR alpha sequences shared between twins. Invariant T cells such as MAIT and iNKT could partly confound zero-insertion analyses, though diverse VJ usage argued against this for most clonotypes. Because the same donors could not be followed over many years, the conclusions depended on cross-sectional statistical analysis. In beta out-of-frame sequences, excess twin sharing was weaker, because having fewer shared sequences lowered the signal-to-noise ratio. Fewer insertions were carried by abundant cord blood beta clonotypes; a weaker similar trend was observed in young adult naive repertoires, while no such trend was observed in memory repertoires.

Only healthy Caucasian donors were included. The twin cohort consisted of three pairs of female monozygotic twins, all aged roughly 18 to 29 years. The RNA used for TCR libraries was isolated from peripheral blood mononuclear cells. Trimming at the junction amounts to 6 bases on V and 4 bases on J, and the germline ends lie 15 bases apart. Taken from cysteine to phenylalanine, the CDR3 has 15 residues. Only the CDR3 portion is preserved as DNA: 45 bases, with reading frame beginning at the first base. CDR1 and CDR2, per the germline V gene, are MNHNS and SASEGT. The protocol used for the library was 5' RACE. This sample was sequenced with an Illumina HiSeq 2000. A universal primer binding site was added through template switching, and the final cDNA carried a unique molecular identifier so that TCR cDNA molecules could be counted accurately. Specific primers in the conserved constant-segment region were used to synthesize first-strand cDNA for the TCR alpha and beta chains. Each cDNA library was double barcoded, with a SMART-Mk sample barcode plus Illumina barcodes, to control for contamination. TruSeq adapter sequences, together with Illumina sample barcodes, were added in two successive PCR steps. The Illumina HiSeq platform was used with custom primers to sequence TCR alpha and beta cDNA libraries. Under the source paper's analysis protocol: MiGEC processed the raw reads to extract unique molecular identifiers, while MiXCR was used to determine the CDR3 positions. For each individual, recombination models were inferred using an EM algorithm with the repgenHMM and IGoR tools. The tcR package in R was used for shared clonotype analysis, with sharing normalized by the product of cloneset sizes. To study raw recombination free of thymic and clonal selection effects, out-of-frame nonproductive sequences were analyzed. In TCRdb, the public reads were trimmed at Q25 with fastp and aligned with MiXCR, with productive beta chains retained. One record per CDR3 amino acid sequence lists the most common genes and DNA. The V and J calls shown here were made by TCRdb, not taken from the authors' results. The sample table contains 550,000 to 700,000 distinct CDR3 sequences; only one count was recorded for approximately 21% of them. The ten largest account for 4% to 5.5% of the sample.

Notes on this clonotype: No cognate antigen has been identified for it. Base quality data are lacking; no much larger clone is found one base away.

The same sample was also used in a study of T cells expressing NK-cell markers. The second source states: In sorted CD3+CD56+NKG2C+, CD3+CD56+NKG2C- and CD3+CD56-NKG2C+ T-cell subsets from eight donors, TCR beta-chain repertoires were profiled. Of the eight sequenced donors, seven were found to be HCMV-seropositive and one was found to be HCMV-seronegative. To restrict sorting to alphabetaTCR-expressing T cells, an anti-gammadeltaTCR antibody was added in several experiments. For six donors, the dominant CD3+CD56+NKG2C+ clonotypes were among the top 10 CD8+ clonotypes and accounted for about 1.0-7.5% of CD8+ T cells. Those dominant clonotypes were again the most abundant among CD3+CD56-NKG2C+ cells in a few donors, at about 28.3-65%. Whether the expanded NKG2C-expressing T cell clones were specific for HCMV antigens was left unclear. All eight donors whose samples were sequenced were randomly selected healthy volunteers, three of them men and five women. HCMV-specific IgG was detected in serum with a commercial ELISA kit to determine HCMV serostatus. For six donors, bulk peripheral blood T-cell repertoires were additionally sequenced from unsorted PBMC. MIGEC was used to demultiplex reads and group reads by UMI, and MiTCR was used to assemble and quantify clonotypes. To exclude erroneous sequences, any TCR cDNA sequence not supported by at least two reads was discarded. Downstream repertoire analysis used the tcR package, and clonotypes were matched across fractions by CDR3 nucleotide sequence plus V segment. Antigen specificity was annotated against VDJdb with VDJmatch, allowing one amino acid substitution in CDR3.

The rearranged segments are TRBV6-1 and TRBJ2-2, with a tentative D gene TRBD1 over 5 matching bases. The receptor was isolated from a young woman in good health. Sequenced input: PBMCs. The DNA is TGTGCCAGCAGCCCCCGGACATCACTCACCGGGGAGCTGTTTTTT. It is translated as CASSPRTSLTGELFF.